The 10 T cell receptor beta chains below all came from one sample that was sequenced in a study of blood T cell dynamics during melanoma immunotherapy. As for time point: pre-treatment baseline. The repertoire was sequenced with immunoSEQ multiplex PCR; TCRdb's copy has only in-frame clones and lacks some. The data contain roughly 15,000 clones, 65% to 90% of them seen just once; the ten biggest clones take up 5% to 6.5%. The sequencing here drew on blood, taken from a patient treated with checkpoint blockade. These TCRs come from a human donor with melanoma.

This chain uses TRBV6-5 with TRBJ2-5, with D perhaps assigned TRBD1 or TRBD2 (5 bases each). Looked up from germline, CDR1 is MNHEY and CDR2 is SVGAGI. The CDR3 extends over 15 amino acids. Deletions cut 0 bases from V and 4 bases from J, with 12 bases between. The chain's CDR3 is CASSYSGRDPETQYF. CDR3 bases: TGTGCCAGCAGTTACTCGGGCAGGGACCCAGAGACCCAGTACTTC.

The chain has TRBV19 and TRBJ1-3; D uncertain. The germline V and J ends were trimmed by 10 bases and 4 bases, with 20 bases remaining between them. Germline CDR1 reads LNHDA; CDR2 reads SQIVND (reference sequence). The length of the CDR3 is 15 residues. Here the CDR3 reads CATRTPGLNGNTIYF. In DNA, the CDR3 is TGTGCCACCCGGACTCCTGGGTTGAACGGAAACACCATATATTTT.

The chain combines TRBV6-6 with TRBJ2-3, with 10 bases that match TRBD2. V shed 11 bases and J 10 bases; nucleotides not matched to a gene: 12. This CDR3 region has 13 residues. From germline, CDR1 is MNHNY and CDR2 SVGAGI (reference sequence). The DNA for the CDR3 is TGTGCCGCAGAGGAAGCTAGCGGGGGTTCGCAGTATTTT. It codes for CAAEEASGGSQYF.

The rearrangement uses TRBV29-1 and TRBJ1-2; possible D gene TRBD1, 6 bases. Germline assignment: CDR1 SQVTM and CDR2 ANQGSEA. The CDR3 spans 13 residues. Trimming left V 2 bases short and J 4 bases short, with 11 bases between. The CDR3 DNA reads as TGCAGCGTTGAATACAGGGATCGCTATGGCTACACCTTC. Protein sequence: CSVEYRDRYGYTF.

The rearrangement links TRBV18 to TRBJ1-1; tentative D call: TRBD1 (5 bases). Trimming shortened V by 0 bases and J by 3 bases, and 8 bases separated the two germline ends. Per germline, CDR1 KGHSH and CDR2 LQKENI. The CDR3 loop spans 14 amino acids. CDR3 DNA sequence: TGTGCCAGCTCACCACCGTCCAGGGACACTGAAGCTTTCTTT. This gives the protein CASSPPSRDTEAFF.

This chain joins TRBV27 and TRBJ2-7; 10 bases map to TRBD2. Germline trimming cut 8 bases from V and 6 bases from J; bases unmatched to any gene: 10. CDR3 length equals 14 residues. Germline V gene sequence: CDR1 MNHEY, CDR2 SMNVEV (reference sequence). The CDR3 DNA follows: TGTGCCAGCGGACCAGCGGGGGGGCCAGGCGAGCAGTACGTC. Protein: CASGPAGGPGEQYV.

The chain uses TRBV5-1 and TRBJ1-2, with 7 positions matching TRBD1. V shed 4 bases and J 8 bases; nucleotides not matched to a gene: 11. The CDR3 spans 14 residues. Germline values: CDR1 SGHRS, CDR2 YFSETQ. Here the CDR3 DNA reads TGCGCCAGCAGCCCCGGGACAGCAGGAGGCGGCTACACCTTC. Translating gives CASSPGTAGGGYTF.

The chain has TRBV6-1 and TRBJ1-4; unclear D gene. There are 15 residues in the CDR3. Germline V lookup: CDR1 MNHNS, CDR2 SASEGT. Trimming shortened V by 2 bases and J by 0 bases, and 7 bases separated the two germline ends. The CDR3 coding sequence is TGTGCCAGCAGTGAAACGATTGCAACTAATGAAAAACTGTTTTTT. Residues: CASSETIATNEKLFF.

This sequence joins TRBV7-9 and TRBJ2-2; 9 positions match TRBD2. In germline, CDR1 is SEHNR, CDR2 FQNEAQ (reference sequence). After removal of 3 bases from V and 4 bases from J, the junction contained 9 bases not matched to a gene. The CDR3 has 17 residues. CDR3 sequence reads: CASSFARSGGGTGELFF. The CDR3 coding sequence is TGTGCCAGCAGCTTCGCCCGTAGCGGGGGAGGCACCGGGGAGCTGTTTTTT. Based on the CDR3 plus reference TRBV7-9 and TRBJ2-2, the full variable domain is DTGVSQNPRHKITKRGQNVTFRCDPISEHNRLYWYRQTLGQGPEFLTYFQNEAQLEKSRLLSDRFSAERPKGSFSTLEIQRTEQGDSAMYLCASSFARSGGGTGELFFGEGSRLTVL.

As DNA, the CDR3 is TGTGCCAGCAGCCACCGGACAGGGTTGGAGACCCAGTACTTC. Amino acid sequence: CASSHRTGLETQYF. The V call is TRBV11-2, the J call TRBJ2-5; TRBD1 matches 8 bases. Germline CDR1 SGHAT, CDR2 FQNNGV. The V segment lost 5 bases and the J segment 5 bases; nucleotides outside the gene matches: 7. This CDR3 is built from 14 residues.